The entry below gives a single T cell receptor (beta chain) sequence along with its context. The data originate from a study of T cells expressing NK-cell markers. Study context: Just one sequenced donor of eight was HCMV-seronegative, while seven were seropositive.

Synthesis of TCR beta cDNA relied on 5'RACE template switching carrying UMIs. After re-calling the 5' RACE reads, TCRdb lists one entry per CDR3 protein, DNA absent. This table lists roughly 430,000 distinct CDR3 sequences. The CDR3 has 15 residues. CDR1 is SGHTA and CDR2 is FQGNSA in the germline V gene. This clonotype was sampled from a woman aged 18-69 years in good health. The sequenced sample was blood T cells: a sorted CD56 or NKG2C T cell subset, CD4+ or CD8+ T cells, or bulk PBMC T cells (not recorded which). J is TRBJ2-3 and V is TRBV7-2; TCRdb reports TRBD1, a call that lacks DNA to check it against. The CDR3 is CASSPRQGIADTQYF.